A selection of T cell receptor beta chains follows, all from one sample in a study of T-cell memory formation after mild COVID-19. In TCRdb, the 5' RACE reads were re-called with MiXCR into one record per CDR3 protein. The sample lists hundreds of thousands of distinct CDR3 sequences; under 20% were seen once. Sequenced sample: PBMCs or a T cell subset sorted from them (not recorded which). These receptors came from a man younger than 35 who had mild COVID-19 (a few samples of this study predate the infection). Cell type and time point are not known. Each CDR3 is given without its conserved first and last residue. Fields, in order: V gene, D gene, J gene, CDR3 protein. D genes are given only for firm matches.

>TRBV7-3|NA|TRBJ2-1
ASRVQGIDEQF
>TRBV24-1|NA|TRBJ2-1
ATSAGNEQF
>TRBV21-1|NA|TRBJ1-6
ASSKSRVNSPLH
>TRBV4-1|TRBD1|TRBJ1-1
ASSPISDRVNTEAF
>TRBV3-1|TRBD1|TRBJ2-7
ASSQFLGGGYEQY
>TRBV9|NA|TRBJ2-4
ASSVALESSGVNIQY
>TRBV6-6|NA|TRBJ2-3
ASSYGWGALTDTQY
>TRBV5-1|NA|TRBJ2-1
ASSLAEDTRQNEQF
>TRBV7-2|TRBD1|TRBJ1-2
ASSGQGIYGYT
>TRBV6-2/TRBV6-3|NA|TRBJ2-5
ASSASETQY
>TRBV4-3|TRBD2|TRBJ2-3
ASSQEGVGGTDTQY
>TRBV4-3|TRBD1|TRBJ1-4
ASSQGQGAGEKLF
>TRBV5-1|NA|TRBJ2-2
ASSLESQGTGELF
>TRBV6-4|NA|TRBJ1-5
ASSEGAHQPQH
>TRBV24-1|NA|TRBJ2-2
ATGAGPNTGELF
>TRBV10-3|NA|TRBJ1-6
AIRDFLADNSPLH
>TRBV4-3|NA|TRBJ2-1
ASSHPFYREQF
>TRBV19|NA|TRBJ2-2
ASMSGGVTGELF
>TRBV5-5|NA|TRBJ1-1
ASAWLTEAF
>TRBV10-3|NA|TRBJ2-1
AISEMGFSYNEQF
>TRBV7-9|NA|TRBJ2-1
ASSSNGQF
>TRBV28|TRBD2|TRBJ2-3
ASSLSGTSSTQY
>TRBV5-5|NA|TRBJ2-7
ASSLTTTVAYEQY
>TRBV9|NA|TRBJ2-5
ASSGSETQY
>TRBV18|NA|TRBJ1-1
ASSPGQGLSEAF
>TRBV20-1|NA|TRBJ1-2
SANTANYGYT
>TRBV4-2|NA|TRBJ1-2
ASSQDPGAQGYT
>TRBV4-3|TRBD1|TRBJ1-5
ASSQVIVPGQPYSNQPQH
>TRBV7-9|NA|TRBJ2-7
ASSLAGGNERY
>TRBV7-2|TRBD1|TRBJ2-7
ASSLSGTGIPYEQY
>TRBV6-5|NA|TRBJ2-7
ASSYGLAYEQY
>TRBV5-5|NA|TRBJ2-5
ASSLWGGEETQY
>TRBV7-2|TRBD2|TRBJ2-3
ASSPTSGVSQY
>TRBV7-3|NA|TRBJ2-3
ASSLGREADTQY
>TRBV7-9|TRBD1|TRBJ2-1
AHAGQGVGEQF
>TRBV11-2|TRBD1|TRBJ2-5
ASSLPTGGRTQY
>TRBV4-3|TRBD2|TRBJ2-3
ASRRAGESTDTQY
>TRBV5-4|NA|TRBJ2-2
ASSQDPQGPGELF
>TRBV4-1|TRBD1|TRBJ1-5
ASSQGTGGNQPQH
>TRBV27|NA|TRBJ2-3
ASSPSLWGAGDTQY
>TRBV28|NA|TRBJ2-5
ASSGSEETQY
>TRBV10-3|NA|TRBJ2-3
AITEGTSTDTQY
>TRBV4-3|NA|TRBJ1-2
ASSQDPAPDPSYGYT